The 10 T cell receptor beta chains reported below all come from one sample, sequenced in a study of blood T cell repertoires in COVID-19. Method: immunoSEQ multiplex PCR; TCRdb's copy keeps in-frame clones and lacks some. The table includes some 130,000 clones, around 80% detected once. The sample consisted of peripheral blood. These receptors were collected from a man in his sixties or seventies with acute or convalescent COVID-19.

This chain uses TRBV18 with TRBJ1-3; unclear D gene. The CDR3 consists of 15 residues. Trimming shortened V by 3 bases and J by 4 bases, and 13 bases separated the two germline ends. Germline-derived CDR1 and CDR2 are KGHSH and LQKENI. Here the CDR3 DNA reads TGTGCCAGCTCACCTAGGGAGAGTTACGGAAACACCATATATTTT. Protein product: CASSPRESYGNTIYF.

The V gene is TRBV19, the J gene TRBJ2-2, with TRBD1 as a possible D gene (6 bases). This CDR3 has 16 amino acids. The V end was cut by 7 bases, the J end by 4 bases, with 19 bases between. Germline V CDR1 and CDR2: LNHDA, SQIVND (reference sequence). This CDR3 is CASKSLGAVFTGELFF. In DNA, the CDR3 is TGTGCCAGTAAAAGTTTGGGGGCGGTTTTCACCGGGGAGCTGTTTTTT. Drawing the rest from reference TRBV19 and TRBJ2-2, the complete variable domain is DGGITQSPKYLFRKEGQNVTLSCEQNLNHDAMYWYRQDPGQGLRLIYYSQIVNDFQKGDIAEGYSVSREKKESFPLTVTSAQKNPTAFYLCASKSLGAVFTGELFFGEGSRLTVL.

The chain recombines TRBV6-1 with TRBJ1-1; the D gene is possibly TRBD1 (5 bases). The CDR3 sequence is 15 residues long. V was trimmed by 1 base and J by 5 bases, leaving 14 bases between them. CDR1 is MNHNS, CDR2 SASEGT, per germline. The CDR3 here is CASSEDPRVGTEAFF. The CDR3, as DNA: TGTGCCAGCAGTGAAGACCCCAGGGTAGGTACTGAAGCTTTCTTT.

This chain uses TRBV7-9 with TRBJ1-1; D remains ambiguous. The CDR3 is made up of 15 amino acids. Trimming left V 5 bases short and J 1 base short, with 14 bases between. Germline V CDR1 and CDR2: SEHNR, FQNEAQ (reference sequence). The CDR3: CASSPPREKNTEAFF. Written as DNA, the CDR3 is TGTGCCAGCAGCCCCCCGCGGGAAAAGAACACTGAAGCTTTCTTT.

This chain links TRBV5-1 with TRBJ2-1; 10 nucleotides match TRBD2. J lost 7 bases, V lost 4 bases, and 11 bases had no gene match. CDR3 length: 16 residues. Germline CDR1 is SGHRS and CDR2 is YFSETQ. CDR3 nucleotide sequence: TGCGCCAGCAGCAACCGGGATACTAGCGGGGTAAATGAGCAGTTCTTC. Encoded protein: CASSNRDTSGVNEQFF.

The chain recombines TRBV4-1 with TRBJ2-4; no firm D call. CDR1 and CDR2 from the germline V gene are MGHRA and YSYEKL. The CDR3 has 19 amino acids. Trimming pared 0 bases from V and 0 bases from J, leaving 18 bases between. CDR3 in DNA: TGCGCCAGCAGCCAAGATCCGATAGCTGATCTACTAGCCAAAAACATTCAGTACTTC. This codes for CASSQDPIADLLAKNIQYF.

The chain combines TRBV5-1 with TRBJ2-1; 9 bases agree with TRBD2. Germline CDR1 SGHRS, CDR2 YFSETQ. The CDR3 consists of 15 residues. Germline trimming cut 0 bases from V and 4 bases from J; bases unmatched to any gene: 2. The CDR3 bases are TGCGCCAGCAGCTTGGGCCTAGCGGGGTACAATGAGCAGTTCTTC. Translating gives CASSLGLAGYNEQFF.

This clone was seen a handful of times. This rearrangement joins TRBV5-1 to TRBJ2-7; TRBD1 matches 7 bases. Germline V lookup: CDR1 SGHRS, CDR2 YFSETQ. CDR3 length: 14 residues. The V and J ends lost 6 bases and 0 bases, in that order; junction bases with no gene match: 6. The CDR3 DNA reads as TGCGCCAGCACTGACAGGGAGAGCTCCTACGAGCAGTACTTC. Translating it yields CASTDRESSYEQYF.

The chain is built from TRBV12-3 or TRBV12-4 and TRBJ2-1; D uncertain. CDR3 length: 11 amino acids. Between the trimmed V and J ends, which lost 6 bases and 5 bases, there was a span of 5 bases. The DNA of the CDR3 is TGTGCCAGCAGCCAAAACAATGAGCAGTTCTTC. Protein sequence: CASSQNNEQFF.

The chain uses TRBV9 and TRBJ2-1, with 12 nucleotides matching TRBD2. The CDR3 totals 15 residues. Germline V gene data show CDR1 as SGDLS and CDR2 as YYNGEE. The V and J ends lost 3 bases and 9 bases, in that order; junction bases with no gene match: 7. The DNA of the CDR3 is TGTGCCAGCAGCGCGGGACTAGCGGGTTTCGGTGAGCAGTTCTTC. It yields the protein CASSAGLAGFGEQFF.